Listed here are 16 T cell receptor beta chains from one sample, sequenced in a study of Ad26.COV2.S vaccination and SARS-CoV-2 variants. Treatment described: 19 received Ad26.COV2.S at low or high dose, single or two shots; five or six received placebo; per-sample allocation not given. Sampling happened 63 days after the first vaccine or placebo injection. Data came from immunoSEQ multiplex PCR; TCRdb stores just in-frame clones and leaves some out. There are approximately 420,000 clones in the sample; approximately 90% occur only once, and under 4% lies in the top ten. The sequenced sample was peripheral blood, obtained in a trial of Ad26.COV2.S vaccine versus placebo. Receptors originate from a person between 18 and 60 years old who received the Ad26.COV2.S COVID-19 vaccine or a placebo.

The CDR3 sequence: CASSLEGHFYGYTF. CDR3 nucleotides: TGTGCCAGCAGCTTGGAAGGACATTTCTATGGCTACACCTTC. The V gene is TRBV5-6, the J gene TRBJ1-2; a possible D gene is TRBD1 (5 bases). The CDR3 sequence is 14 residues long. V was pared by 0 bases and J by 4 bases, with 10 bases between. Germline CDR1 reads SGHDT; CDR2 reads YYEEEE.

CDR3 sequence: CASSIYGREQFF. CDR3 bases: TGTGCCAGTAGTATTTACGGAAGGGAGCAGTTCTTC. The chain has TRBV19 and TRBJ2-1; D unresolved. Germline V gives CDR1 LNHDA, CDR2 SQIVND (reference sequence). Trimming removed 3 bases at V and 10 bases at J, with 10 bases between. The CDR3 length is 12 residues.

The chain carries TRBV3-1 (or the pseudogene TRBV3-2) and TRBJ2-5; no firm D call. The germline gives CDR1 LGHDT, CDR2 YNNKEL (reference sequence). This CDR3 contains 14 residues. The V end was cut by 1 base, the J end by 5 bases, with 11 bases between. CDR3 DNA: TGTGCCAGCAGCCAAGTTGAAGGGCTGGAGACCCAGTACTTC. Translation gives CASSQVEGLETQYF.

This rearrangement joins TRBV7-6 to TRBJ1-1; possibly TRBD1 for D (5 bases). CDR1 and CDR2 from the germline V gene are SGHVS and FNYEAQ. The CDR3 sequence is 15 residues long. V was clipped by 5 bases and J by 0 bases, with 13 bases between them. This CDR3 is CASSPRGAMNTEAFF. The CDR3 nucleotides are TGTGCCAGCAGCCCAAGGGGCGCCATGAACACTGAAGCTTTCTTT.

This clone was seen a few times. This chain connects TRBV5-1 to TRBJ1-4; TRBD1 matches at 8 bases. The V and J ends lost 4 bases and 6 bases, in that order; junction bases with no gene match: 5. Germline V gene lookup returns CDR1 SGHRS and CDR2 YFSETQ. The CDR3 is 14 amino acids. The CDR3 loop reads CASSKTGGDEKLFF. The DNA for the CDR3 is TGCGCCAGCAGCAAAACAGGGGGGGATGAAAAACTGTTTTTT.

This chain uses TRBV5-4 with TRBJ2-6, with D hard to call. V was trimmed by 4 bases and J by 2 bases, leaving 10 bases between them. Germline CDR1 reads SGHNT; CDR2 reads YYREEE (reference sequence). This CDR3 contains 15 residues. The CDR3 loop is CASSPRLPGANVLTF. The CDR3 bases are TGTGCCAGCAGCCCCCGGCTTCCTGGGGCCAACGTCCTGACTTTC.

The V call is TRBV6-5, the J call TRBJ1-1; 8 bases are a match to TRBD1. This CDR3 is 15 amino acids long. Germline values: CDR1 MNHEY, CDR2 SVGAGI. Trimming removed 2 bases from V and 2 bases from J; junction bases left unmatched: 4. The CDR3 region has the DNA TGTGCCAGCAGTTACCTGGGACAGGACAACACTGAAGCTTTCTTT. Its protein product is CASSYLGQDNTEAFF.

The table lists this clone with a count of one. CDR3 amino acids: CASSLRLDRGLKSNQPQHF. The CDR3, as DNA: TGTGCCAGCAGCTTAAGGTTGGACAGGGGGCTAAAGAGCAATCAGCCCCAGCATTTT. The chain carries TRBV7-9 and TRBJ1-5; 11 bases match TRBD1. V gave up 2 bases and J gave up 1 base; unmatched junction bases: 10. This CDR3 is 19 amino acids long. The germline V gene has CDR1 SEHNR and CDR2 FQNEAQ (reference sequence).

This chain joins TRBV5-1 and TRBJ2-1; the D gene is possibly TRBD1 (5 bases). Between the trimmed V and J ends, which lost 2 bases and 0 bases, there was a span of 9 bases. This CDR3 has 15 amino acids. Germline loops: CDR1 SGHRS, CDR2 YFSETQ. In DNA form, the CDR3 reads TGCGCCAGCAGCTTTGGGGCTAGCTCCTACAATGAGCAGTTCTTC. It codes for CASSFGASSYNEQFF.

V gene TRBV2 combines with J gene TRBJ2-3; 13 bases agree with TRBD2. CDR3 length: 13 residues. Trimming at V came to 10 bases and at J to 6 bases, leaving 4 bases not matched to a gene. The germline V gene encodes CDR1 SNHLY and CDR2 FYNNEI. The CDR3 DNA sequence: TGTGCCATCGGACTAGCGGGGGACGATACGCAGTATTTT. Translating gives CAIGLAGDDTQYF.

This clone was detected once. V is TRBV29-1 and J is TRBJ1-1, with TRBD1 as a possible D gene (6 bases). V lost 6 bases and J 3 bases, leaving 20 bases between the germline ends. The germline CDR1 and CDR2 sequences are SQVTM and ANQGSEA. The length of the CDR3 is 15 residues. The CDR3, as DNA: TGCAGCGTCCTAGGACCGGGAGGGGGGGACACTGAAGCTTTCTTT. Amino acid sequence: CSVLGPGGGDTEAFF.

Points on this clone: Additional DNA sequences in this sample encode the identical CDR3. V gene TRBV6-1 combines with J gene TRBJ2-7; D not certain. Germline CDR1 MNHNS, CDR2 SASEGT. V lost 0 bases and J 2 bases, leaving 11 bases between the germline ends. The CDR3 extends over 15 amino acids. Written as DNA, the CDR3 is TGTGCCAGCAGTGAAGCTTTCCACGGACCCTACGAGCAGTACTTC. This codes for CASSEAFHGPYEQYF.

V usage is TRBV29-1 and J usage is TRBJ1-1; D is ambiguous. CDR1 is SQVTM and CDR2 is ANQGSEA in the germline V gene. The CDR3 is 13 amino acids. The V gene lost 1 base and the J gene lost 0 bases, with 6 bases spanning the gap. The CDR3 nucleotides read TGCAGCGTTGAAGTGACGGTGAACACTGAAGCTTTCTTT. Protein product: CSVEVTVNTEAFF.

This chain links TRBV4-1 with TRBJ2-7; D is unclear. Germline CDR1 is MGHRA and CDR2 is YSYEKL. The ends were cut back, 0 bases at V and 4 bases at J, with 16 bases in the middle. The CDR3 loop spans 16 amino acids. This chain's CDR3 is CASSQDGVFTPYEQYF. CDR3 nucleotides: TGCGCCAGCAGCCAAGATGGGGTTTTTACCCCTTACGAGCAGTACTTC.

The chain couples TRBV27 to TRBJ2-7, with 9 nucleotides matching TRBD1. This CDR3 has 18 amino acids. Germline CDR1 MNHEY, CDR2 SMNVEV (reference sequence). The trim removed 5 bases at V and 3 bases at J, leaving 17 bases unmatched. In DNA, the CDR3 is TGTGCCAGCAGTCCCTATTCTTACACCGGACAGGGGAACTACGAGCAGTACTTC. Protein sequence: CASSPYSYTGQGNYEQYF.

This chain uses TRBV7-9 with TRBJ1-1, with 10 positions matching TRBD1. Germline lookup yields CDR1 SEHNR and CDR2 FQNEAQ (reference sequence). With 2 bases clipped from V and 4 bases from J, the junction kept 7 bases outside the gene matches. The CDR3 has 16 residues. Here the CDR3 reads CASSLTGGDRGTEAFF. The CDR3 DNA follows: TGTGCCAGCAGCTTAACGGGCGGGGACAGGGGCACTGAAGCTTTCTTT.